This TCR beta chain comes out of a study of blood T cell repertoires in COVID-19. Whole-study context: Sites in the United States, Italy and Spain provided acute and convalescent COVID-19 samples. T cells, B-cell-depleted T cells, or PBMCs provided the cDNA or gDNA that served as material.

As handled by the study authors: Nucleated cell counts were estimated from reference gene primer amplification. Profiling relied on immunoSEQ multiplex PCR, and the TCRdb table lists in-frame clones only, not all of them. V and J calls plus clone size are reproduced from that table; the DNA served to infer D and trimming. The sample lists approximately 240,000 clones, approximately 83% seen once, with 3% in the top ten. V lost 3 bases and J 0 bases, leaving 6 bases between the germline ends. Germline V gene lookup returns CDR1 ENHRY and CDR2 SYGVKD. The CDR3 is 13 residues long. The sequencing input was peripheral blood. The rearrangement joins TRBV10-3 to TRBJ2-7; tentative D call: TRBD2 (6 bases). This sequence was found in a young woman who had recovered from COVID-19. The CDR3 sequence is CAISDGSSYEQYF. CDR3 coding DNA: TGTGCCATCAGTGACGGGAGCTCCTACGAGCAGTACTTC.